Reported below is one T cell receptor (beta chain). Its specificity is unknown. The sample is drawn from a study of cytomegalovirus exposure and HLA in healthy donors. Primers for the PCR totalled 60 Vbeta and 13 Jbeta. TCRdb's table, derived via immunoSEQ multiplex PCR, lists solely in-frame clones and lacks some. The sample contains 110,000 or so clones, around 63% of which appear only once. Study-wide points: In most subjects, TCR beta sequences reportedly gave accurate predictions of HLA-A and HLA-B alleles. Later, an analysis showed that TCR beta chains associated with HLA were more clonally expanded than others that were equally common.

At collection, donors were nominally healthy, but unrecorded immune exposures were probable. Trimming shortened V by 4 bases and J by 10 bases, and 8 bases separated the two germline ends. The CDR3 totals 11 residues. CDR1 is LGHNA and CDR2 is YNFKEQ in the germline V gene. V is TRBV4-2 and J is TRBJ2-1; perhaps TRBD2 as D (5 bases). Sequencing was carried out using PBMCs. This sequence originates from a man aged 30 to 39 in good health and CMV-seronegative. As DNA, the CDR3 is TGTGCCAGCAGCCGCAGCGGAGAGCAGTTCTTC. It codes for CASSRSGEQFF.